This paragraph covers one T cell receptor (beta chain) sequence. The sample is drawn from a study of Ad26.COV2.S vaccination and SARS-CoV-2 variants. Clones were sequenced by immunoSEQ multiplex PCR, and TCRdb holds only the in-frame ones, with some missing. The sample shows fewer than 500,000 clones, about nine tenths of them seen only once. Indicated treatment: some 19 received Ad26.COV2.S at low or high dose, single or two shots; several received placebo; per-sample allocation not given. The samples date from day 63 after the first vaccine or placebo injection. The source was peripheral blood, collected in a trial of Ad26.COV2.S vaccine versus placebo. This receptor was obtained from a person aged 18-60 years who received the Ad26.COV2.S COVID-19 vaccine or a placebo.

The DNA for the CDR3 is TGTGCCAGCAGTTACGATAGCGGGATCTCCTACGAGCAGTACTTC. Residues: CASSYDSGISYEQYF. This rearrangement joins TRBV6-5 to TRBJ2-7; the match to TRBD2 covers 8 bases. CDR3 size: 15 residues. Germline lookup yields CDR1 MNHEY and CDR2 SVGAGI. With V trimmed by 2 bases and J by 0 bases, 3 bases remained unmatched.